This T cell receptor (beta chain) was found in a study of blood T cell repertoires in COVID-19. As for the study in general: The United States, Italy and Spain supplied acute and convalescent COVID-19 samples. Sources were T cells, B-cell-depleted T cells, or PBMCs; the material itself was cDNA or gDNA.

Produced via immunoSEQ multiplex PCR; TCRdb's table is partial and in-frame only. Altogether about 170,000 clones are present, approximately 90% being singletons, with the ten largest covering around 2.1%. Trimming shortened V by 3 bases and J by 7 bases, and 10 bases separated the two germline ends. This CDR3 has 13 residues. Per the germline V gene, CDR1 is GTSNPN and CDR2 is SVGIG (reference sequence). The specimen sequenced was peripheral blood. J is TRBJ1-6 and V is TRBV30, with D possibly matching TRBD1 (6 bases). This sequence was found in a man between 50 and 59 years old who had recovered from COVID-19. The CDR3 DNA reads as TGTGCCTGGAGGGACAGAGTGAATTCACCCCTCCACTTT. Its translation is CAWRDRVNSPLHF.